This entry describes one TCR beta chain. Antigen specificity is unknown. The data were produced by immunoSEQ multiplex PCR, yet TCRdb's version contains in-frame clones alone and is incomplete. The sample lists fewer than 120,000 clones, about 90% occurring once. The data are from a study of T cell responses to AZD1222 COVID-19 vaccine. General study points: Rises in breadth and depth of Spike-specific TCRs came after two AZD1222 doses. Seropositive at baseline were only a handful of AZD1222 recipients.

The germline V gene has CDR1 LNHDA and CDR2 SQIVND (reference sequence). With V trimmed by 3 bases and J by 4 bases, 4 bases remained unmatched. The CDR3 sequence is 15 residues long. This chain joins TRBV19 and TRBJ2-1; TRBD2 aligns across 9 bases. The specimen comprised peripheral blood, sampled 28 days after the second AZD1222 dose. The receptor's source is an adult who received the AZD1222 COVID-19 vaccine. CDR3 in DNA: TGTGCCAGTAGTATCTCCGCGGGAGGGTACAATGAGCAGTTCTTC. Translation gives CASSISAGGYNEQFF.